These 18 T cell receptor beta chains share one sample of origin, sequenced in a study of blood T cell repertoires in COVID-19. Measured with immunoSEQ multiplex PCR; TCRdb has only the in-frame clones, and not every one. Seen here are around 250,000 clones, about 89% observed once, and the top ten hold roughly 8%. The specimen was peripheral blood. These receptors were taken from a man aged 35-49 years with active or convalescent COVID-19.

The table lists this clone with a few counts. The CDR3 DNA reads as TGTGCCACCGCCCCTGGCCCCCTTTTTGTAATGAATGAGCAGTTCTTC. Residues: CATAPGPLFVMNEQFF. The gene calls are TRBV24-1 and TRBJ2-1, with D unresolved. The CDR3 extends over 16 amino acids. Trimming removed 9 bases from V and 7 bases from J, with 24 bases in between. The germline gives CDR1 KGHDR, CDR2 SFDVKD.

The V call is TRBV5-1, the J call TRBJ2-2, with 7 bases identical to TRBD1. The CDR3 spans 15 residues. V lost 1 base, J lost 5 bases, and 5 bases stayed unmatched. The germline gives CDR1 SGHRS, CDR2 YFSETQ. The DNA of the CDR3 is TGCGCCAGCAGCTTGTCAGGGGGACGGACCGGGGAGCTGTTTTTT. Protein: CASSLSGGRTGELFF.

This clone has only one observation. The rearrangement uses TRBV3-1 (or the pseudogene TRBV3-2) and TRBJ2-1; 7 positions agree with TRBD1. V dropped 3 bases and J dropped 0; count of bases not matched to a gene: 8. Germline CDR1 reads LGHDT; CDR2 reads YNNKEL (reference sequence). The CDR3 is made up of 17 amino acids. The CDR3: CASSHPTGAYSYNEQFF. CDR3 coding DNA: TGTGCCAGCAGCCACCCAACAGGGGCCTACTCCTACAATGAGCAGTTCTTC.

This chain joins TRBV7-3 and TRBJ2-6; TRBD1 agrees at 7 bases. The CDR3 is 18 residues long. Trimming cost V 6 bases and J 0 bases; bases outside gene matches: 11. CDR1 is SGHTA, CDR2 FQGTGA, per germline. CDR3 loop: CASSPTGVRFSGANVLTF. The CDR3 region has the DNA TGTGCCAGCAGTCCAACAGGGGTCCGATTCTCTGGGGCCAACGTCCTGACTTTC. Filled out from reference TRBV7-3 and TRBJ2-6, the complete variable domain reads GAGVSQTPSNKVTEKGKYVELRCDPISGHTALYWYRQSLGQGPEFLIYFQGTGAADDSGLPNDRFFAVRPEGSVSTLKIQRTERGDSAVYLCASSPTGVRFSGANVLTFGAGSRLTVL.

The chain has TRBV6-1 and TRBJ1-6, with no clear D. This CDR3 has 16 amino acids. V lost 2 bases and J 0 bases, leaving 8 bases between the germline ends. Germline CDR1 and CDR2: MNHNS and SASEGT. The CDR3 coding sequence is TGTGCCAGCAGTGAATTGTCCAGCTCCTATAATTCACCCCTCCACTTT. Translating it yields CASSELSSSYNSPLHF.

Regarding this clone: The sample has other DNA sequences that encode this CDR3 too. The chain is built from TRBV28 and TRBJ1-4; possible D gene TRBD1, 5 bases. The CDR3 loop spans 14 amino acids. V was trimmed by 2 bases and J by 8 bases, leaving 12 bases between them. Germline V lookup: CDR1 MDHEN, CDR2 SYDVKM. This CDR3 reads CASSLGAGNEKLFF. The CDR3 nucleotides are TGTGCCAGCAGTTTAGGGGCAGGGAACGAAAAACTGTTTTTT. Supplemented by reference TRBV28 and TRBJ1-4, the full variable domain reads DVKVTQSSRYLVKRTGEKVFLECVQDMDHENMFWYRQDPGLGLRLIYFSYDVKMKEKGDIPEGYSVSREKKERFSLILESASTNQTSMYLCASSLGAGNEKLFFGSGTQLSVL.

This rearrangement joins TRBV2 to TRBJ2-5; tentatively, D is TRBD2 (6 bases). The germline V and J ends were trimmed by 4 bases and 5 bases, with 11 bases remaining between them. The germline CDR1 and CDR2 sequences are SNHLY and FYNNEI. There are 13 residues in the CDR3. The CDR3 bases are TGTGCCAGCAGTGTTCAGGGAGGCGAGACCCAGTACTTC. Translating gives CASSVQGGETQYF.

This clone turned up a few times. The chain joins TRBV30 to TRBJ1-4; 8 positions agree with TRBD1. Trimming took 0 bases from V and 4 from J; bases not matched to a gene: 7. Germline-derived CDR1 and CDR2 are GTSNPN and SVGIG (reference sequence). There are 16 residues in the CDR3. CDR3 nucleotides: TGTGCCTGGAGTGTACGTTTCGGACAGGGTAATGAAAAACTGTTTTTT. It is translated as CAWSVRFGQGNEKLFF.

The chain joins TRBV9 to TRBJ1-1, with D hard to call. Germline values: CDR1 SGDLS, CDR2 YYNGEE. Trimming stripped 0 bases from V and 4 bases from J, with 7 bases between. The CDR3 has 13 residues. CDR3 sequence: CASSVGGATEAFF. The CDR3 region has the DNA TGTGCCAGCAGCGTAGGGGGAGCCACTGAAGCTTTCTTT.

The V call is TRBV3-1 (or the pseudogene TRBV3-2), the J call TRBJ1-4; D is unclear. In germline, CDR1 is LGHDT, CDR2 YNNKEL (reference sequence). V was pared by 3 bases and J by 6 bases, with 5 bases between. The CDR3 has 12 amino acids. CDR3 loop: CASSHSDEKLFF. The CDR3 DNA sequence: TGTGCCAGCAGCCACAGTGATGAAAAACTGTTTTTT.

The J gene is TRBJ2-1, the V gene TRBV13, with 11 bases identical to TRBD2. The germline V gene has CDR1 PRHDT and CDR2 FYEKMQ (reference sequence). The CDR3 contains 16 residues. Unmatched junction bases numbered 6, after V lost 4 bases and J lost 4 bases. In DNA, the CDR3 is TGTGCCAGCAGCTCCTCCGGGACTAGCGGATACAATGAGCAGTTCTTC. This codes for CASSSSGTSGYNEQFF.

The chain combines TRBV6-5 with TRBJ2-6; 7 bases are shared with TRBD2. The CDR3 sequence is 15 residues long. The germline V gene has CDR1 MNHEY and CDR2 SVGAGI. V lost 8 bases to trimming and J lost 1 base; unmatched junction nucleotides: 5. CDR3: CASRTGRSGANVLTF. The CDR3 coding sequence is TGTGCCAGCCGGACCGGGAGGTCTGGGGCCAACGTCCTGACTTTC.

The chain has TRBV7-9 and TRBJ1-1, with D unresolved. This CDR3 region has 16 residues. The V gene's germline CDR1 is SEHNR and CDR2 FQNEAQ (reference sequence). V was shortened by 2 bases and J by 1 base, with 14 bases between the two germline ends. CDR3 DNA: TGTGCCAGCAGCTTAAGTTTTGGCGAGGGGAACACTGAAGCTTTCTTT. Translation: CASSLSFGEGNTEAFF.

The chain has TRBV6-1 and TRBJ1-1; D gene ambiguous. The CDR3 has 12 residues. V lost 6 bases, J lost 5 bases, and 10 bases lay in between. Germline V gene lookup returns CDR1 MNHNS and CDR2 SASEGT. The CDR3 is CASSPRRTEAFF. The DNA for the CDR3 is TGTGCCAGCAGCCCGCGGAGAACTGAAGCTTTCTTT.

The chain links TRBV15 to TRBJ1-4, with D unclear. CDR1 and CDR2 from the germline V gene are LNHNV and YYDKDF (reference sequence). The CDR3 consists of 15 residues. V was trimmed by 3 bases and J by 0 bases, leaving 8 bases between them. This chain's CDR3 is CATSRGDATNEKLFF. CDR3 nucleotides: TGTGCCACCAGCAGGGGAGATGCAACTAATGAAAAACTGTTTTTT.

This rearrangement joins TRBV21-1 to TRBJ2-4; no DNA check was done on the table's D call, TRBD1. TRBV21-1 is classified as a pseudogene. This CDR3 contains 16 residues. This chain's CDR3 is CASSKQGHLAKNIQYF. In DNA form, the CDR3 reads TGTGCCAGCAGCAAACAAGGACATCTAGCCAAAAACATTCAGTACTTC.

The rearrangement uses TRBV18 and TRBJ2-6; 7 bases map to TRBD2. The CDR3 contains 19 residues. Unmatched junction bases numbered 11, after V lost 3 bases and J lost 0 bases. Germline CDR1 and CDR2: KGHSH and LQKENI. CDR3 DNA: TGTGCCAGCTCACCTTACATATCCCGGGGGGACTCTGGGGCCAACGTCCTGACTTTC. Translated, it gives CASSPYISRGDSGANVLTF.

The chain recombines TRBV7-9 with TRBJ2-1, with a tentative D call TRBD2 (6 bases). The CDR3 is 15 amino acids. The V gene's germline CDR1 is SEHNR and CDR2 FQNEAQ (reference sequence). Trimming stripped 6 bases from V and 0 bases from J, with 12 bases between. CDR3 sequence: CASRLDGGSYNEQFF. The CDR3 region has the DNA TGTGCCAGCAGACTGGACGGGGGCTCCTACAATGAGCAGTTCTTC.